A selection of T cell receptor beta chains follows, all from one sample in a study of cytomegalovirus exposure and HLA in healthy donors. Assay: immunoSEQ multiplex PCR; the TCRdb copy retains only in-frame clones and omits some. The sample has 100,000 to 150,000 clones, over 70% seen once. The specimen sequenced was PBMCs. These receptors were collected from a man aged 35-49 years in good health and CMV-seropositive. Both conserved end residues are part of each CDR3. D genes are given only for firm matches. A row's size may be missing; if present it is once, few, many or a size class.

d_call	clone_size	v_call	j_call	cdr3_aa	cdr3_nt
-	-	TRBV5-1	TRBJ1-1	CASSLARGWGTEAFF	TGCGCCAGCAGCTTGGCACGGGGATGGGGCACTGAAGCTTTCTTT
-	few	TRBV5-1	TRBJ1-2	CASSSTGGYTF	TGCGCCAGCAGCTCTACCGGGGGCTACACCTTC
TRBD1	-	TRBV9	TRBJ2-5	CASSSPRDRGRFAVSRETQYF	TGTGCCAGCAGCAGTCCCCGGGACAGGGGGCGTTTTGCCGTCTCCAGAGAGACCCAGTACTTC
-	-	TRBV10-3	TRBJ1-6	CAIREALGSPLHF	TGTGCCATCAGGGAGGCCCTCGGTTCACCCCTCCACTTT
TRBD1	-	TRBV7-9	TRBJ1-6	CASSFGDRGNSPLHF	TGTGCCAGCAGCTTTGGGGACAGGGGTAATTCACCCCTCCACTTT
-	-	TRBV7-6	TRBJ1-3	CASSLPSSGNTIYF	TGTGCCAGCAGCTTACCTTCCTCCGGAAACACCATATATTTT
-	-	TRBV7-2	TRBJ1-2	CASSLHTANYGYTF	TGTGCCAGCAGCTTACATACAGCTAACTATGGCTACACCTTC
TRBD2	-	TRBV27	TRBJ2-7	CASSLSSGGSYEQYF	TGTGCCAGCAGTTTAAGCAGCGGGGGTTCCTACGAGCAGTACTTC
TRBD1	-	TRBV6-5	TRBJ1-1	CASRTGGRTEAFF	TGTGCCAGCAGAACAGGGGGCAGGACTGAAGCTTTCTTT
TRBD1	-	TRBV5-4	TRBJ1-2	CASSAQGDYGYTF	TGTGCCAGCAGCGCTCAGGGGGACTATGGCTACACCTTC
TRBD2	-	TRBV18	TRBJ2-3	CASSPGVTAGDTQYF	TGTGCCAGCTCACCAGGGGTAACAGCGGGGGATACGCAGTATTTT
TRBD2	-	TRBV9	TRBJ2-5	CASSVGVGGAQETQYF	TGTGCCAGCAGCGTAGGGGTCGGGGGGGCACAAGAGACCCAGTACTTC
-	-	TRBV7-9	TRBJ1-4	CASSFPGFGANEKLFF	TGTGCCAGCAGCTTCCCAGGATTTGGGGCGAATGAAAAACTGTTTTTT
TRBD1	-	TRBV7-8	TRBJ1-6	CASSAIPGTGRAPLHF	TGTGCCAGCAGCGCAATTCCCGGGACAGGGAGAGCACCCCTCCACTTT
-	-	TRBV10-3	TRBJ2-3	CAISESVSSTDTQYF	TGTGCCATCAGTGAGTCTGTTAGCAGCACAGATACGCAGTATTTT
TRBD1	-	TRBV28	TRBJ1-5	CASSTGGEQPQHF	TGTGCCAGCAGTACAGGGGGCGAACAGCCCCAGCATTTT
TRBD1	-	TRBV6-1	TRBJ1-1	CATLRGAKGGTEAFF	TGTGCCACCCTCAGGGGGGCAAAGGGGGGAACTGAAGCTTTCTTT
-	-	TRBV5-5	TRBJ2-7	CASSLRQGNYEQYF	TGTGCCAGCAGCTTGCGGCAGGGAAACTACGAGCAGTACTTC
TRBD2	-	TRBV6-5	TRBJ2-2	CASSSRTSGATGELFF	TGTGCCAGCAGTTCCCGGACTAGCGGGGCCACCGGGGAGCTGTTTTTT
TRBD2	-	TRBV5-4	TRBJ2-3	CASSLGWAAGAGTDTQYF	TGTGCCAGCAGCTTGGGGTGGGCAGCGGGAGCGGGAACAGATACGCAGTATTTT
-	-	TRBV7-3	TRBJ2-1	CASSLAGFGEQFF	TGTGCCAGCAGCTTAGCGGGGTTTGGTGAGCAGTTCTTC
TRBD1	-	TRBV6-5	TRBJ1-1	CASRKPGQGTEAFF	TGTGCCAGCAGAAAACCGGGACAGGGTACTGAAGCTTTCTTT
TRBD1	-	TRBV18	TRBJ1-2	CASSGTGNNYGYTF	TGTGCCAGCTCAGGGACAGGGAATAACTATGGCTACACCTTC
-	-	TRBV2	TRBJ2-7	CASRESGAIEQYF	TGTGCCAGCAGGGAATCAGGGGCAATCGAGCAGTACTTC
-	-	TRBV5-8	TRBJ1-5	CASSLVLGGGQPQHF	TGTGCCAGCAGCTTGGTTCTCGGGGGAGGTCAGCCCCAGCATTTT
TRBD2	-	TRBV6-1	TRBJ2-1	CASSEDHHERGWRNEQFF	TGTGCCAGCAGTGAAGATCATCATGAGCGGGGGTGGAGAAATGAGCAGTTCTTC
-	-	TRBV4-2	TRBJ2-7	CASSQVDTASYEQYF	TGTGCCAGCAGCCAAGTCGATACAGCTTCCTACGAGCAGTACTTC
TRBD1	few	TRBV9	TRBJ1-1	CASSVGTGNTEAFF	TGTGCCAGCAGCGTAGGGACAGGGAACACTGAAGCTTTCTTT
TRBD2	few	TRBV7-8	TRBJ2-4	CASSFIAGVSDIQYF	TGTGCCAGCAGCTTTATAGCGGGAGTGTCGGATATTCAGTACTTC
TRBD2	few	TRBV9	TRBJ2-2	CASSVATASGSLLNTGELFF	TGTGCCAGCAGCGTAGCTACGGCTAGCGGGAGTCTATTGAACACCGGGGAGCTGTTTTTT
TRBD1	-	TRBV9	TRBJ1-5	CASSVTGGQGPQHF	TGTGCCAGCAGCGTCACAGGGGGCCAGGGGCCCCAGCATTTT
-	few	TRBV5-6	TRBJ2-4	CASSRNQGLMDIQYF	TGTGCCAGCAGCCGTAACCAGGGGCTGATGGACATTCAGTACTTC
-	-	TRBV19	TRBJ1-1	CASSPGGRGAFF	TGTGCCAGTAGCCCTGGGGGCAGGGGAGCTTTCTTT
-	-	TRBV27	TRBJ2-3	CASRRGAPTDTQYF	TGTGCCAGCCGACGGGGGGCACCCACAGATACGCAGTATTTT
-	-	TRBV5-1	TRBJ1-4	CASSLAGRDNEKLFF	TGCGCCAGCAGCTTGGCGGGCAGGGATAATGAAAAACTGTTTTTT
-	-	TRBV28	TRBJ1-5	CASSRGWQPQHF	TGTGCCAGCAGTCGGGGGTGGCAGCCCCAGCATTTT
TRBD2	-	TRBV5-1	TRBJ2-3	CASSLATSGSTDTQYF	TGCGCCAGCAGCTTGGCGACTAGCGGAAGCACAGATACGCAGTATTTT
TRBD2	-	TRBV2	TRBJ2-2	CASSEFQGGRSGELFF	TGTGCCAGCAGTGAATTCCAGGGAGGGAGGTCCGGGGAGCTGTTTTTT
TRBD2	-	TRBV6-8	TRBJ2-1	CASRSGLAGGKGEQFF	TGTGCCAGCAGATCGGGACTAGCGGGGGGGAAGGGTGAGCAGTTCTTC
-	-	TRBV5-4	TRBJ1-6	CASSPGGGHFESPLHF	TGTGCCAGCAGCCCGGGGGGGGGCCATTTCGAGTCACCCCTCCACTTT
TRBD1	few	TRBV7-9	TRBJ1-6	CASSSGQENSPLHF	TGTGCCAGCAGCTCGGGACAGGAAAATTCACCCCTCCACTTT
-	-	TRBV7-2	TRBJ1-4	CASSLGQVPKLFF	TGTGCCAGCAGCTTAGGCCAGGTCCCTAAACTGTTTTTT
-	-	TRBV9	TRBJ2-3	CASSVGAGTNTDTQYF	TGTGCCAGCAGCGTAGGGGCGGGGACGAACACAGATACGCAGTATTTT
-	-	TRBV7-8	TRBJ2-7	CASSLVDRSHSYEQYF	TGTGCCAGCAGCTTAGTTGACAGGTCCCACTCCTACGAGCAGTACTTC
-	-	TRBV5-1	TRBJ1-1	CASRVGGNTEAFF	TGCGCCAGCAGAGTAGGGGGGAACACTGAAGCTTTCTTT
TRBD1	-	TRBV6-5	TRBJ1-1	CASQGAGNTEAFF	TGTGCCAGCCAGGGGGCGGGGAACACTGAAGCTTTCTTT
-	-	TRBV6-1	TRBJ2-7	CAGSPGKRYEQYF	TGTGCCGGCTCTCCGGGTAAGAGGTACGAGCAGTACTTC
-	-	TRBV5-1	TRBJ2-5	CASMAGARETQYF	TGCGCCAGCATGGCGGGGGCGCGGGAGACCCAGTACTTC
-	-	TRBV21-1	TRBJ2-7	CATPADRGHEQYF	TGTGCCACCCCCGCGGACAGGGGACACGAGCAGTACTTC
TRBD1	-	TRBV10-3	TRBJ1-2	CAISLGQVEGYTF	TGTGCCATCAGTCTTGGACAGGTTGAAGGCTACACCTTC
-	-	TRBV6-5	TRBJ2-7	CASTETGRPYEQYF	TGTGCCAGCACCGAGACAGGGAGGCCCTACGAGCAGTACTTC
TRBD1	-	TRBV10-1	TRBJ2-2	CASSERILGRGLTGELFF	TGCGCCAGCAGTGAGAGGATTCTGGGCAGGGGGCTAACCGGGGAGCTGTTTTTT
-	-	TRBV6-5	TRBJ2-7	CASRKAGTHEQYF	TGTGCCAGCAGGAAGGCAGGAACCCACGAGCAGTACTTC
TRBD2	few	TRBV6-1	TRBJ2-1	CASSGVGGRARDEQFF	TGTGCCAGCAGTGGGGTTGGCGGGAGGGCCAGGGATGAGCAGTTCTTC
-	-	TRBV18	TRBJ2-5	CASSPIASRILRETQYF	TGTGCCAGCTCACCGATTGCGTCTAGGATTCTTCGAGAGACCCAGTACTTC
-	-	TRBV29-1	TRBJ2-3	CSAPPLLVEGVDTQYF	TGCAGCGCCCCCCCCTTACTAGTCGAGGGAGTGGATACGCAGTATTTT
TRBD1	-	TRBV14	TRBJ2-6	CASSPGTAGANVLTF	TGTGCCAGCAGCCCAGGGACAGCCGGGGCCAACGTCCTGACTTTC
TRBD1	-	TRBV27	TRBJ1-4	CASSIGTGGEKLFF	TGTGCCAGCAGTATAGGGACAGGGGGCGAAAAACTGTTTTTT
-	-	TRBV6-1	TRBJ2-6	CASSTGQSGANVLTF	TGTGCCAGCAGTACCGGACAGTCTGGGGCCAACGTCCTGACTTTC
TRBD1	few	TRBV7-6	TRBJ1-1	CASSPTGMNTEAFF	TGTGCCAGCAGCCCGACAGGGATGAACACTGAAGCTTTCTTT